The sequence of this T cell receptor beta chain was determined in a study of T cell repertoires and Cas9 in healthy adults. Produced via immunoSEQ multiplex PCR; TCRdb's table is partial and in-frame only. The repertoire has 20,000 to 25,000 clones, more than 90% of them found once; the top ten carry roughly 0.69%. Comments on this clone: Its antigen is not known.

The CDR3 has 16 amino acids. V dropped 3 bases and J dropped 4; count of bases not matched to a gene: 10. CDR1 LNHDA and CDR2 SQIVND come from the germline V gene (reference sequence). Study conclusions and caveats: SpCas9-reactive regulatory T cells reportedly mitigated SpCas9-reactive effector T cells in vitro.

The sequenced sample consisted of CD4+ effector T cells (CD127+, CD25-, CD137-, CD154-) from PBMCs; culture status not recorded. The clonotype comes from a human donor in good health. The chain has TRBV19 and TRBJ1-1; 8 positions match TRBD1. The CDR3 DNA reads TGTGCCAGTAGTATGCCCCGGGACAGGCGCGGCACTGAAGCTTTCTTT. This translates into CASSMPRDRRGTEAFF. The variable domain in full, with the rest retrieved from reference TRBV19 and TRBJ1-1, is DGGITQSPKYLFRKEGQNVTLSCEQNLNHDAMYWYRQDPGQGLRLIYYSQIVNDFQKGDIAEGYSVSREKKESFPLTVTSAQKNPTAFYLCASSMPRDRRGTEAFFGQGTRLTVV.